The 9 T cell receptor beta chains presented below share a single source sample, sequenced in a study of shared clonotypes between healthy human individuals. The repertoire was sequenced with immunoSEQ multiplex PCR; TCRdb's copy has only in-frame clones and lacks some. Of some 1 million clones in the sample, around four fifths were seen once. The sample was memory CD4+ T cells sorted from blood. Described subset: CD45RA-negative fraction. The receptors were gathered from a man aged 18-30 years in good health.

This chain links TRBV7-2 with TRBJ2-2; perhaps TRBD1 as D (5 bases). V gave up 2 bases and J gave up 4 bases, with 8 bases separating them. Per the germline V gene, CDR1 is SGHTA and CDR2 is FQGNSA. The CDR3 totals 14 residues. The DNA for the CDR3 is TGTGCCAGCAGCTTATCAGACAGCACCGGGGAGCTGTTTTTT. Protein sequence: CASSLSDSTGELFF.

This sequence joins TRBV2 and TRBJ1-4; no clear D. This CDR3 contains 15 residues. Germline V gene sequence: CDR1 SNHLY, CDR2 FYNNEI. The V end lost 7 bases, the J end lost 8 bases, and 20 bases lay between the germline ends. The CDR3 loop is CASTLGIPGREKLFF. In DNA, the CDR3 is TGTGCCAGCACCTTAGGAATCCCGGGCCGAGAAAAACTGTTTTTT. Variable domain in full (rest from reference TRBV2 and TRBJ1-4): EPEVTQTPSHQVTQMGQEVILRCVPISNHLYFYWYRQILGQKVEFLVSFYNNEISEKSEIFDDQFSVERPDGSNFTLKIRSTKLEDSAMYFCASTLGIPGREKLFFGSGTQLSVL.

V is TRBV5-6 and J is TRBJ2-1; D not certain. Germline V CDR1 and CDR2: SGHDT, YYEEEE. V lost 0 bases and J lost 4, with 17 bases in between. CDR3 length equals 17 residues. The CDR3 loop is CASSLGAYSPLYNEQFF. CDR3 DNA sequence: TGTGCCAGCAGCTTGGGAGCCTACTCGCCCCTTTACAATGAGCAGTTCTTC. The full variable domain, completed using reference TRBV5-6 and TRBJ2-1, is DAGVTQSPTHLIKTRGQQVTLRCSPKSGHDTVSWYQQALGQGPQFIFQYYEEEERQRGNFPDRFSGHQFPNYSSELNVNALLLGDSALYLCASSLGAYSPLYNEQFFGPGTRLTVL.

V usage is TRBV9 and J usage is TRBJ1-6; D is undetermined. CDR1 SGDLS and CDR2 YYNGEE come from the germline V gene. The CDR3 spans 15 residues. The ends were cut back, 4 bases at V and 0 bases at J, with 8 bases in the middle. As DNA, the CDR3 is TGTGCCAGCAGCAGCGGAAGCTCCTATAATTCACCCCTCCACTTT. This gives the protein CASSSGSSYNSPLHF.

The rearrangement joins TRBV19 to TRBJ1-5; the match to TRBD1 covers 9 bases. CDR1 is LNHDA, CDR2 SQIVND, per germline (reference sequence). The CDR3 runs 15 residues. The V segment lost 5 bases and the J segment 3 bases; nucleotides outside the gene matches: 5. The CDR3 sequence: CASSLGDRVNQPQHF. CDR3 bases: TGTGCCAGTAGTTTAGGGGACAGGGTCAATCAGCCCCAGCATTTT.

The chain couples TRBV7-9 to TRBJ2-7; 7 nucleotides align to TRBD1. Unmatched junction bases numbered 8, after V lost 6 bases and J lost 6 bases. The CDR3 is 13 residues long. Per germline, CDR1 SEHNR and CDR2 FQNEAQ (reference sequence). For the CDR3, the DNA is TGTGCCAGCAGGCTCTCGACAGGGTTCGAGCAGTACTTC. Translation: CASRLSTGFEQYF.

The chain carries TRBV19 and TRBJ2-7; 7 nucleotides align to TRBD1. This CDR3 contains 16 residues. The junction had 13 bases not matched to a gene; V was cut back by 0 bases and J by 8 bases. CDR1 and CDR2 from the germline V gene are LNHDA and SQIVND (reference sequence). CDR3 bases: TGTGCCAGTAGTATAGAGGTTGGGGGACAGAGGATCCAGCAGTACTTC. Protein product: CASSIEVGGQRIQQYF.

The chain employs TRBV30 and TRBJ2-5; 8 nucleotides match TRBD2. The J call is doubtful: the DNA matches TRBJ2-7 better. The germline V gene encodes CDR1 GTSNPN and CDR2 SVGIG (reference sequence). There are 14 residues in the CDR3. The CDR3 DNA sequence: TGTGCCTGGAGGGGGACTAGTCAACCGTACGAGCAGTACTTC. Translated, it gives CAWRGTSQPYEQYF.

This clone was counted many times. The CDR3 here is CASSLSTLSPLHF. In DNA, the CDR3 is TGTGCCAGCAGTTTGTCGACCCTTTCACCCCTCCACTTT. V is TRBV27 and J is TRBJ1-6; D ambiguous. The length of the CDR3 is 13 residues. V lost 3 bases and J lost 9, with 9 bases in between. From germline, CDR1 is MNHEY and CDR2 SMNVEV (reference sequence).